These T cell receptor beta chains were read from a single sample in a study of STAT5B mutations in CD4+ large granular lymphocyte leukemia. TCRdb's table, derived via immunoSEQ multiplex PCR, lists solely in-frame clones and lacks some. Of approximately 32,000 clones listed, 88% are singletons. The sample consisted of CD4+ T cells from blood buffy coats. The receptors derive from a human donor in good health. Both conserved end residues are part of each CDR3.

J gene,V gene,CDR3 protein
TRBJ2-1,TRBV6-5,CASSFVQGNEQFF
TRBJ1-2,TRBV10-2,CAIRDYDDEETF
TRBJ2-1,TRBV7-9,CASSLTRTTHNEQFF
TRBJ1-3,TRBV27,CASSLWQGNTIYF
TRBJ1-1,TRBV5-5,CASRWEKPGAFF
TRBJ1-2,TRBV19,CASSPGLRGYTF
TRBJ1-3,TRBV28,CASRGRSPGSGNTIYF
TRBJ2-2,TRBV6-5,CASSQGPRNTGELFF
TRBJ1-2,TRBV10-3,CAISESTGTGHGYTF
TRBJ2-5,TRBV19,CASSRWTSGSETQYF
TRBJ1-4,TRBV5-8,CASSGRVGTGYEKLFF
TRBJ2-7,TRBV10-3,CAISEPPGVGEQYF
TRBJ1-1,TRBV7-2,CASSYDRGLEAFF
-,TRBV4-1,CASSQEWTGAYEQYF
TRBJ2-7,TRBV7-7,CASSPLAASLEQYF
TRBJ2-2,TRBV30,CAWNRVSGELFF
TRBJ2-5,TRBV2,CASSASGVETQYF
TRBJ1-4,TRBV4-3,CASSQDLGKLFF
TRBJ2-6,TRBV11-3,CASSSLGRDGANVLTF
TRBJ1-5,TRBV9,CASSVVPNNQPQHF
TRBJ2-1,TRBV4-2,CASSHQSTTPVATEQFF
TRBJ2-1,TRBV11-2,CASSHWGHALNEQFF
TRBJ1-5,TRBV25-1,CASSDHRGSNQPQHF
TRBJ2-3,TRBV10-2,CASSADRSTDTQYF
TRBJ2-1,TRBV27,CASSSGLREQFF
TRBJ1-4,TRBV2,CASIGTGTNEKLFF
TRBJ1-4,TRBV5-1,CASSRPGLITNEKLFF
TRBJ2-1,TRBV11-2,CASSSGTTWGNEQFF
TRBJ1-4,TRBV30,CAWTDRVSRSREELFF
TRBJ1-1,TRBV10-2,CASRDRGEAFF
TRBJ2-1,TRBV10-3,CAISESSGGSSYNEQFF
TRBJ1-1,TRBV10-3,CAIRRGGNTEAFF
TRBJ1-1,TRBV18,CASSPAVEAFF
TRBJ2-3,TRBV7-9,CASSRTDTQYF
TRBJ2-1,TRBV7-3,CATGTSGKDEQFF
TRBJ1-2,TRBV7-9,CASSLGWSANYGYTF
TRBJ1-2,TRBV5-1,CASSTDGDYGYTF
TRBJ1-6,TRBV5-6,CASSPTAALGPLHF
TRBJ2-3,TRBV10-3,CAIGGTATDTQYF
TRBJ2-4,TRBV19,CASSTIYTRLAKNIQYF
TRBJ2-1,TRBV7-9,CASSPRGQGPYNEQFF
TRBJ1-5,TRBV9,CASSPRDRPNQPQHF
TRBJ1-2,TRBV19,CASSIGQFNYGYTF
TRBJ2-7,TRBV30,CAWRGSYEQYF
TRBJ2-7,TRBV18,CASSPGQTSYEQYF
TRBJ2-2,TRBV2,CASSPRTSGSGELFF
TRBJ1-4,TRBV18,CASSPGGATNEKLFF
TRBJ2-2,TRBV10-1,CASSEDSTGELFF
TRBJ1-2,TRBV7-8,CASSLASGGNGYTF
TRBJ2-2,TRBV5-5,CASSWGAVVGGELFF
TRBJ1-4,TRBV9,CASSVGRQGVGEKLFF
TRBJ2-3,TRBV19,CASSSTIHTQYF
TRBJ2-7,TRBV6-6,CASSSPLRGVYEQYF
TRBJ2-7,TRBV7-2,CASSLSQGTGEQYF
TRBJ1-4,TRBV7-9,CASSQRSGQLEKLFF
TRBJ1-6,TRBV2,CASSVETYNSPLHF
TRBJ1-4,TRBV6-5,CASSYSTNEKLFF
TRBJ2-3,TRBV2,CASRVGLAGFGNTQYF
TRBJ2-1,TRBV30,CAWRLAGSRNEQFF